This TCR beta chain was captured in a study of T cells in localized non-small cell lung cancer. Study findings and constraints: Because researchers sequenced only one region of the tumor, heterogeneity is still possible.

The trim removed 6 bases at V and 5 bases at J, leaving 8 bases unmatched. Germline lookup yields CDR1 MNHEY and CDR2 SMNVEV (reference sequence). The CDR3 consists of 15 residues. Worth noting for this clone: Its antigen is not known.

Profiled with immunoSEQ multiplex PCR; TCRdb holds only in-frame clones, not every one. The sample consists of approximately 20,000 clones, more than 75% of them appearing once. V and J are TRBV27 and TRBJ2-1, with 9 bases fitting TRBD2. Sequences were derived from PBMCs, sampled before any cancer treatment. The origin of this receptor is a woman aged 40-75 years with stage II squamous cell lung carcinoma. DNA for the CDR3: TGTGCCAGCAGAAGGGCCCTAGCGGGGAACAATGAGCAGTTCTTC. Protein sequence: CASRRALAGNNEQFF.